This TCR beta chain stems from a study of T cells in Graves' hyperthyroidism and ophthalmopathy. Of note for this clonotype: As yet, its antigen is unknown.

Regarding the study as a whole: The model predicted ophthalmopathy a median around seven months before onset.

In germline, CDR1 is SGHTA, CDR2 FQGNSA. This CDR3 has 13 residues. Trimming stripped 1 base from V and 9 bases from J, with 11 bases between. Amplified TCR beta CDR3 regions derived from RNA transcripts. First-round RT-PCR with HTBI primers amplified the TCR CDR3 region. MiXCR was run by TCRdb on the multiplex PCR reads, yielding one entry per CDR3 protein. This table holds around 380,000 distinct CDR3 sequences, about 13% found once. On the basis of clinical symptoms, serum thyroxine and TRAb, thyroid ultrasound and orbital computed tomography, diagnoses were made. The receptor comes from a man aged 30 to 39 with Graves' hyperthyroidism that later progressed to Graves' ophthalmopathy. The V and J genes are TRBV7-2 and TRBJ2-3, with a possible D match to TRBD1 (5 bases). Sequenced input: blood. The CDR3 bases are TGTGCCAGCAGCTTAGGCGGCCAGGGAACGCAGTATTTT. Translated, it gives CASSLGGQGTQYF.